This TCR beta chain appears in the sequencing data of a study of T cell repertoires in cytomegalovirus infection. TCRdb analysed the reads with MiXCR anew, one entry per CDR3 protein. The data contain about 250,000 distinct CDR3 sequences, 15% to 20% of them singletons. Germline assignment: CDR1 MNHNY and CDR2 SVGAGI (reference sequence). Between the trimmed V and J ends, which lost 6 bases and 1 base, there was a span of 16 bases. CDR3 length equals 15 residues. This clonotype showed up many times. Sample: CD8+ T cells from PBMCs. The sequence derives from a human donor in good health (CMV status not recorded). Some clones in this sample may be carry-over from other donors' samples. The V and J genes are TRBV6-6 and TRBJ2-7; D tentatively reads TRBD1 or TRBD2 (5 bases each). The CDR3, as DNA: TGTGCCAGCAGCCCCGGGAAAGGGGATTCCTACGAGCAGTACTTC. Residues: CASSPGKGDSYEQYF.